This TCR beta chain is drawn from a study of blood T cell repertoires in COVID-19. Study at large: Samples representing acute and convalescent COVID-19 were sourced from the United States, Italy and Spain.

Recruitment covered roughly 24 US areas and drew participants whose ages spanned about 18 to 100 years. The recovered donors of Cohort 3 showed two negative PCRs, clearance, or symptom resolution. In the original workflow: It was from reference gene primer amplification that nucleated cell counts were estimated. Measured with immunoSEQ multiplex PCR; TCRdb has only the in-frame clones, and not every one. That table furnishes V, J and clone size, whereas the DNA furnished D and trimming. Of approximately 500,000 clones in the sample, approximately 87% are singletons; the top ten hold 1.5% to 2%. V shed 6 bases and J shed 8 bases, with 10 bases lying between them. CDR3 length: 11 amino acids. Looked up from germline, CDR1 is MNHEY and CDR2 is SMNVEV (reference sequence).

Specimen: PBMCs or T cells enriched from blood (not recorded which). This TCR was recovered from a woman in her forties who had recovered from COVID-19. The chain combines TRBV27 with TRBJ1-1; no firm D call. This CDR3 reads CASRGGGEAFF. The CDR3 DNA sequence: TGTGCCAGCAGGGGAGGAGGCGAAGCTTTCTTT.